The 6 T cell receptor beta chains presented below share a single source sample, sequenced in a study of blood T cell repertoires in COVID-19. TCRdb keeps only in-frame clones here, not all; method: immunoSEQ multiplex PCR. The data contain around 450,000 clones, around nine tenths of them singletons. The source material was PBMCs or T cells enriched from blood (not recorded which). These receptors originate from a woman in her late teens or twenties with acute COVID-19.

The chain carries TRBV18 and TRBJ2-2; maybe TRBD1 (6 bases). Germline values: CDR1 KGHSH, CDR2 LQKENI. This CDR3 contains 15 residues. The V and J ends lost 3 bases and 13 bases respectively, with 21 bases between them. The CDR3 spells CASSPAPGELFGLFF. CDR3 in DNA: TGTGCCAGCTCACCTGCGCCAGGGGAGCTGTTCGGGCTGTTTTTT.

Comment on this clone: This sample includes further DNA sequences coding for the same CDR3. The rearrangement joins TRBV9 to TRBJ1-5; TRBD1 matches 12 bases. CDR3 length equals 13 residues. Germline assignment: CDR1 SGDLS and CDR2 YYNGEE. V lost 7 bases, J lost 8 bases, and 4 bases stayed unmatched. CDR3 sequence reads: CASGDRGREPQHF. Here the CDR3 DNA reads TGTGCCAGCGGGGACAGGGGGCGGGAGCCCCAGCATTTT.

The rearrangement joins TRBV12-5 to TRBJ1-1; D gene unclear. This CDR3 comprises 12 residues. CDR1 is LGHNT, CDR2 FRNRAP, per germline. The V end lost 5 bases, the J end lost 7 bases, and 11 bases lay between the germline ends. Here the CDR3 reads CASGPATGEAFF. The CDR3, as DNA: TGTGCTAGTGGTCCGGCGACGGGTGAAGCTTTCTTT.

This chain joins TRBV13 and TRBJ2-7, with D possibly TRBD1 on 7 matching bases. Trimming shortened V by 4 bases and J by 6 bases, and 19 bases separated the two germline ends. The CDR3 has 15 amino acids. CDR1 and CDR2 from the germline V gene are PRHDT and FYEKMQ (reference sequence). CDR3 sequence reads: CASSSQGGALSEQYF. The CDR3 bases are TGTGCCAGCAGCTCCCAGGGGGGCGCCCTGTCCGAGCAGTACTTC.

V and J are TRBV28 and TRBJ1-2, with a weak D call TRBD1 (6 bases). The CDR3 is made up of 12 amino acids. Between the trimmed V and J ends, which lost 6 bases and 8 bases, there was a span of 13 bases. The germline V gene encodes CDR1 MDHEN and CDR2 SYDVKM. As DNA, the CDR3 is TGTGCCAGCAGCCCTGACAGGCGGGGCTACACCTTC. It is translated as CASSPDRRGYTF.

This clone has only one observation. The chain uses TRBV30 and TRBJ2-7; TRBD2 agrees at 11 bases. CDR1 and CDR2 from the germline V gene are GTSNPN and SVGIG (reference sequence). The CDR3 has 17 amino acids. With V trimmed by 2 bases and J by 0 bases, 9 bases remained unmatched. In DNA, the CDR3 is TGTGCCTGGAGTTCGCGGACTAGCGGGTACCGCTCCTACGAGCAGTACTTC. It codes for CAWSSRTSGYRSYEQYF.